This T cell receptor (beta chain) was sequenced during a study of cytomegalovirus exposure and HLA in healthy donors. Primers for the PCR totalled 60 Vbeta and 13 Jbeta. The table came from immunoSEQ multiplex PCR; TCRdb's copy has only in-frame clones and leaves some out. The table records approximately 190,000 clones, approximately 84% of them present only once. Details on this clone: Its matching antigen is unknown.

V gave up 1 base and J gave up 6 bases; unmatched junction bases: 7. Germline loops: CDR1 SGHAT, CDR2 FQNNGV. The CDR3 covers 16 residues. Study observations and caveats: Later analysis identified several of the most significant clusters that appeared linked to common viral pathogens. A few CMV-associated chains were confirmed in vitro to be specific for CMV antigens.

The chain employs TRBV11-2 and TRBJ2-2, with 8 bases that match TRBD1. The clonotype was recovered from a woman in her fifties or sixties in good health and CMV-seropositive. The sequenced sample consisted of PBMCs. The CDR3, as DNA: TGTGCCAGCAGCTTAGTTCAGGGGGCGCGCGCCGGGGAGCTGTTTTTT. Protein product: CASSLVQGARAGELFF.